The rows below give T cell receptor beta chains drawn from one sample of a study of breast tumors, draining lymph nodes, adjacent tissues. TCRdb redid the calling of the multiplex PCR reads with MiXCR, one entry per CDR3 protein. Altogether some 22,000 distinct CDR3 sequences are present, roughly 55% being singletons, with the ten largest covering roughly 13%. Input material: breast tumor tissue. These receptor sequences come from a female donor with breast cancer. Some clones in this sample may be carry-over from other donors' samples. Both conserved end residues are part of each CDR3. The order of the fields is CDR3 DNA, CDR3 protein, D gene, clone size, CDR3 length, V gene, J gene. A D gene is named only where the DNA matches it firmly. Clone size is given for some rows only: seen once, a few or many times, or a class if the clone is expanded.

cdr3_nt: TGTGCCAGCGAATCCGGACGGATCTCTGGAAACACCATATATTTT; cdr3_aa: CASESGRISGNTIYF; d_call: .; clone_size: .; cdr3_length: 15; v_call: TRBV19; j_call: TRBJ1-3
cdr3_nt: TGTGCCAGCAGCCCCTTGGGCGGGGGGACCGGGGAGCTGTTTTTT; cdr3_aa: CASSPLGGGTGELFF; d_call: TRBD2; clone_size: .; cdr3_length: 15; v_call: TRBV5-6; j_call: TRBJ2-2
cdr3_nt: TGCAGTGTGAGGACAGGTCATTCCTACGAGCAGTACTTC; cdr3_aa: CSVRTGHSYEQYF; d_call: TRBD1; clone_size: medium-sized; cdr3_length: 13; v_call: TRBV20-1; j_call: TRBJ2-7
cdr3_nt: .; cdr3_aa: CASSSTVGRGSF; d_call: .; clone_size: .; cdr3_length: 12; v_call: TRBV6-5; j_call: TRBJ1-1
cdr3_nt: TGCGCCAGCAGCTTGGCGGGACAGGGATCTTCACCCCTCCACTTT; cdr3_aa: CASSLAGQGSSPLHF; d_call: TRBD1; clone_size: .; cdr3_length: 15; v_call: TRBV5-1; j_call: TRBJ1-6
cdr3_nt: TGCGCCAGCAGCTTGCAAGGAAAAGGAAACACAGATACGCAGTATTTT; cdr3_aa: CASSLQGKGNTDTQYF; d_call: .; clone_size: many; cdr3_length: 16; v_call: TRBV5-1; j_call: TRBJ2-3
cdr3_nt: TGTGCCAGCAGCTCCCTACGGGGGGTGGCGGGCTCACCCCTCCACTTT; cdr3_aa: CASSSLRGVAGSPLHF; d_call: .; clone_size: .; cdr3_length: 16; v_call: TRBV7-9; j_call: TRBJ1-6
cdr3_nt: TGTGCCAGCAGTTTATCGCGGGGGAATTCACCCCTCCACTTT; cdr3_aa: CASSLSRGNSPLHF; d_call: .; clone_size: many; cdr3_length: 14; v_call: TRBV28; j_call: TRBJ1-6
cdr3_nt: TGCAGCGTTGAAGATCGGGGGGGAGATACGCAGTATTTT; cdr3_aa: CSVEDRGGDTQYF; d_call: TRBD2; clone_size: .; cdr3_length: 13; v_call: TRBV29-1; j_call: TRBJ2-3
cdr3_nt: TGTGCCAGCAGCCTGCCAACCCCGGGACGGAGCTACGAGCAGTACTTC; cdr3_aa: CASSLPTPGRSYEQYF; d_call: .; clone_size: once; cdr3_length: 16; v_call: TRBV13; j_call: TRBJ2-7
cdr3_nt: TGCAGTGCTAGGGCTTGGGACTTCCAAGAGACCCAGTACTTC; cdr3_aa: CSARAWDFQETQYF; d_call: .; clone_size: many; cdr3_length: 14; v_call: TRBV20-1; j_call: TRBJ2-5
cdr3_nt: TGTGCCAGCAGCCCTTTGCAGGCGGGTAACTATGGCTACCCCTTC; cdr3_aa: CASSPLQAGNYGYPF; d_call: .; clone_size: .; cdr3_length: 15; v_call: TRBV7-9; j_call: TRBJ1-2
cdr3_nt: TGTGCCAGCAGCCCCCAGAGTGGCCCTTACGAGCAGTACTTC; cdr3_aa: CASSPQSGPYEQYF; d_call: .; clone_size: .; cdr3_length: 14; v_call: TRBV7-3; j_call: TRBJ2-7
cdr3_nt: TGTGCCAGCAGTGAAGGCAGGGGCGCCCTATACTACGAGCAGTACTTC; cdr3_aa: CASSEGRGALYYEQYF; d_call: .; clone_size: many; cdr3_length: 16; v_call: TRBV6-1; j_call: TRBJ2-7
cdr3_nt: TGTGCCAGCAGCTCAGGGACAGGGCCTAGCACAGATACGCAGTATTTT; cdr3_aa: CASSSGTGPSTDTQYF; d_call: TRBD1; clone_size: .; cdr3_length: 16; v_call: TRBV11-2; j_call: TRBJ2-3
cdr3_nt: TGTGCCAGTAGTAGCAGGGGACATACTAATGAAAAACTGTTTTTT; cdr3_aa: CASSSRGHTNEKLFF; d_call: .; clone_size: .; cdr3_length: 15; v_call: TRBV19; j_call: TRBJ1-4
cdr3_nt: TGTGCCAGCAGCCAAGAGGTCTTAGGACAGGGGGCCAGCTATGGCTACACCTTC; cdr3_aa: CASSQEVLGQGASYGYTF; d_call: TRBD1; clone_size: .; cdr3_length: 18; v_call: TRBV4-2; j_call: TRBJ1-2
cdr3_nt: TGTGCCAGCAGACAGGAGCGGAACACTGAAGCTTTCTTT; cdr3_aa: CASRQERNTEAFF; d_call: .; clone_size: many; cdr3_length: 13; v_call: TRBV6-4; j_call: TRBJ1-1
cdr3_nt: TGTGCCAGCAGCGAAGAGACAGGGGGCGAGGACACTGAAGCTTTCTTT; cdr3_aa: CASSEETGGEDTEAFF; d_call: TRBD1; clone_size: many; cdr3_length: 16; v_call: TRBV7-6; j_call: TRBJ1-1
cdr3_nt: TGTGCCAGCAGTAAGACAGGGTCCCAAAACATTCAGTACTTC; cdr3_aa: CASSKTGSQNIQYF; d_call: TRBD1; clone_size: few; cdr3_length: 14; v_call: TRBV2; j_call: TRBJ2-4
cdr3_nt: TGTGCCAGCAGCCAAGGGGCTAGCGGGGGTGCTAGCTCCTACGAGCAGTACTTC; cdr3_aa: CASSQGASGGASSYEQYF; d_call: TRBD2; clone_size: medium-sized; cdr3_length: 18; v_call: TRBV4-2; j_call: TRBJ2-7
cdr3_nt: TGCGCCAGCAGCCGGGGACAGGGTATCCACGAGCAGTACTTC; cdr3_aa: CASSRGQGIHEQYF; d_call: TRBD1; clone_size: medium-sized; cdr3_length: 14; v_call: TRBV5-1; j_call: TRBJ2-7
cdr3_nt: TGTGCCAGCAGTTACCATAGCGGGGGAACAGATACGCAGTATTTT; cdr3_aa: CASSYHSGGTDTQYF; d_call: TRBD2; clone_size: .; cdr3_length: 15; v_call: TRBV6-5; j_call: TRBJ2-3
cdr3_nt: TGTGCCAGCAGCTTAACTACAGAGAACGAGCAGTACTTC; cdr3_aa: CASSLTTENEQYF; d_call: .; clone_size: .; cdr3_length: 13; v_call: TRBV7-9; j_call: TRBJ2-7